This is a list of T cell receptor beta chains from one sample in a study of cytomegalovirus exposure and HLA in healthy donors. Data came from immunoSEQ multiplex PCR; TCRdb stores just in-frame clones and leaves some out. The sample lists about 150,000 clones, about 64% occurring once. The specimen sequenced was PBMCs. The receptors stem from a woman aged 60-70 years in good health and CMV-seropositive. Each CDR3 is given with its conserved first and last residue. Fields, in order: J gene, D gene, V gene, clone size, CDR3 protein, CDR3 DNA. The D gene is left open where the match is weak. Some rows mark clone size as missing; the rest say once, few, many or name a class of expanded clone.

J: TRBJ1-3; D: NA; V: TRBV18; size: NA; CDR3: CASSSTGTGGNTIYF; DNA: TGTGCCAGCTCGTCAACAGGGACGGGAGGAAACACCATATATTTT
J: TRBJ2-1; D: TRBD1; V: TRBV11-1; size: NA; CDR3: CASRTLGQGAYNEQFF; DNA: TGTGCCAGCAGAACACTTGGACAGGGGGCTTACAATGAGCAGTTCTTC
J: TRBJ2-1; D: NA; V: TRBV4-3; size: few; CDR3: CASSQGGRGNEQFF; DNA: TGCGCCAGCAGCCAAGGAGGGAGGGGGAATGAGCAGTTCTTC
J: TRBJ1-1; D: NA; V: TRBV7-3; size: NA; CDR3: CASSFAGVNTEAFF; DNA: TGTGCCAGCAGCTTTGCCGGGGTGAACACTGAAGCTTTCTTT
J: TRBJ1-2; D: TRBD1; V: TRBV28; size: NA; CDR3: CASSIPGGVGYTF; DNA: TGTGCCAGCAGTATTCCAGGGGGAGTTGGCTACACCTTC
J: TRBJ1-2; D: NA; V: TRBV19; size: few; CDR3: CASTRGGVNYGYTF; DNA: TGTGCCAGTACCCGGGGGGGGGTTAACTATGGCTACACCTTC
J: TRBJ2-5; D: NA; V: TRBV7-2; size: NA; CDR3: CASSRGQPETQYF; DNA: TGTGCCAGCAGTCGTGGGCAGCCGGAGACCCAGTACTTC
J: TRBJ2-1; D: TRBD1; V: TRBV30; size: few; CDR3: CAWSRQGVNEQFF; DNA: TGTGCCTGGAGTCGGCAGGGGGTCAATGAGCAGTTCTTC
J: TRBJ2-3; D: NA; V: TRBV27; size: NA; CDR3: CASSSGRGGGNTDTQYF; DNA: TGTGCCAGCAGCTCAGGGAGGGGGGGTGGAAACACAGATACGCAGTATTTT
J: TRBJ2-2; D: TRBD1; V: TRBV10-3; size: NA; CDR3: CAIRGTTGRMNTGELFF; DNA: TGTGCCATCAGGGGTACGACAGGGCGGATGAACACCGGGGAGCTGTTTTTT
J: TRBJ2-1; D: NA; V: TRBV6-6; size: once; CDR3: CASTGGSSYNEQFF; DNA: TGTGCCAGCACTGGGGGGTCGTCCTACAATGAGCAGTTCTTC
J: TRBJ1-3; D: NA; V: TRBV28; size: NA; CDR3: CASSLSQGTVSGNTIYF; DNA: TGTGCCAGCAGTTTAAGTCAGGGAACAGTCTCTGGAAACACCATATATTTT
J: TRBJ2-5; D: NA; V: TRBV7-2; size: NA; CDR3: CASSPIRSQETQYF; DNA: TGTGCCAGCAGCCCCATTCGTAGCCAAGAGACCCAGTACTTC
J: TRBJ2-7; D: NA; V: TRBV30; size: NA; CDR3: CAWSPSTVTYEQYF; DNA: TGTGCCTGGAGTCCAAGTACGGTTACCTACGAGCAGTACTTC
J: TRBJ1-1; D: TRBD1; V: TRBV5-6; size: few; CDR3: CASSIQGAEAFF; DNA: TGTGCCAGCAGCATACAGGGGGCTGAAGCTTTCTTT
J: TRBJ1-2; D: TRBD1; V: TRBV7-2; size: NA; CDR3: CASSLDRGTYGYTF; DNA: TGTGCCAGCAGCTTAGACAGGGGTACCTATGGCTACACCTTC
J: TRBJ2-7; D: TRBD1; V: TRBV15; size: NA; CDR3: CATSRDLFAGGDEQYF; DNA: TGTGCCACCAGCAGAGATCTATTTGCAGGGGGCGACGAGCAGTACTTC
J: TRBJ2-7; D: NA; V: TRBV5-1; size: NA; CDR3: CASSSNYEQYF; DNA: TGCGCCAGCAGCTCTAACTACGAGCAGTACTTC
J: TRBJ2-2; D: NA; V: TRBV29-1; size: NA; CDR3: CSAQVPPGELFF; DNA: TGCAGCGCCCAGGTTCCCCCCGGGGAGCTGTTTTTT
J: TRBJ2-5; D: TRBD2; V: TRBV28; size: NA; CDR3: CASSPPPGLAQRGQETQYF; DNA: TGTGCCAGCAGTCCCCCACCGGGACTAGCCCAAAGAGGGCAAGAGACCCAGTACTTC
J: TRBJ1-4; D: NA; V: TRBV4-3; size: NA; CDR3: CASSLVRGKPDEKLFF; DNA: TGCGCCAGCAGCCTTGTCCGGGGAAAACCGGATGAAAAACTGTTTTTT
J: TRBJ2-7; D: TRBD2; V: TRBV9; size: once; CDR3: CASSVASGRQYEQYF; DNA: TGTGCCAGCAGCGTAGCTAGCGGGAGACAGTACGAGCAGTACTTC
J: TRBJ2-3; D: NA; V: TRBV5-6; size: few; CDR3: CASLRSTDTQYF; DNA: TGTGCCAGCCTCAGGAGCACAGATACGCAGTATTTT
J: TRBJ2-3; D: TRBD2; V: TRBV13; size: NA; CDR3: CASSSGLAGTPISTDTQYF; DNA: TGTGCCAGCAGCTCGGGACTAGCGGGGACCCCCATTAGCACAGATACGCAGTATTTT